Listed here are 9 T cell receptor beta chains from one sample, sequenced in a study of blood T cell repertoires in COVID-19. Only in-frame clones appear in the TCRdb table, and some are missing; sequencing was by immunoSEQ multiplex PCR. The sample includes just over 95,000 clones, 85% to 90% of them seen just once. The specimen was peripheral blood. The receptors come from a human donor in a cohort sampled during active COVID-19.

V and J are TRBV7-8 and TRBJ1-2; 8 positions match TRBD1. The CDR3 has 14 amino acids. V shed 1 base, J shed 3 bases, and the junction held 1 base outside the gene matches. Germline V CDR1 and CDR2: SGHVS, FQNEAQ. The CDR3 loop is CASSLGGQDYGYTF. Written as DNA, the CDR3 is TGTGCCAGCAGCTTAGGGGGACAGGACTATGGCTACACCTTC.

This clone was recorded once. This chain links TRBV9 with TRBJ2-1, with 8 bases fitting TRBD1. The CDR3 extends over 16 amino acids. Losses at the gene ends were 3 bases for V and 8 bases for J; bases not matched to a gene: 13. Germline CDR1 reads SGDLS; CDR2 reads YYNGEE. For the CDR3, the DNA is TGTGCCAGCAGCGCGGGGCAGGGGGCTCTTCTCTATGAGCAGTTCTTC. Amino acid sequence: CASSAGQGALLYEQFF. Based on the CDR3 plus reference TRBV9 and TRBJ2-1, the full variable domain is DSGVTQTPKHLITATGQRVTLRCSPRSGDLSVYWYQQSLDQGLQFLIQYYNGEERAKGNILERFSAQQFPDLHSELNLSSLELGDSALYFCASSAGQGALLYEQFFGPGTRLTVL.

The chain joins TRBV7-2 to TRBJ1-1; D gene uncertain. The length of the CDR3 is 15 residues. V lost 0 bases, J lost 0 bases, and 8 bases lay in between. CDR1 SGHTA and CDR2 FQGNSA come from the germline V gene. In DNA, the CDR3 is TGTGCCAGCAGCTTAGCGCCGGGGATGAACACTGAAGCTTTCTTT. This translates into CASSLAPGMNTEAFF. Full variable domain (missing parts from reference TRBV7-2 and TRBJ1-1): GAGVSQSPSNKVTEKGKDVELRCDPISGHTALYWYRQSLGQGLEFLIYFQGNSAPDKSGLPSDRFSAERTGGSVSTLTIQRTQQEDSAVYLCASSLAPGMNTEAFFGQGTRLTVV.

This rearrangement joins TRBV7-3 to TRBJ2-1, with D maybe TRBD1 (6 bases). Trimming removed 5 bases at V and 0 bases at J, with 11 bases between. This CDR3 comprises 15 residues. In germline, CDR1 is SGHTA, CDR2 FQGTGA. For the CDR3, the DNA is TGTGCCAGCAGCGATGGACAGAGCTCCTACAATGAGCAGTTCTTC. It yields the protein CASSDGQSSYNEQFF. The complete variable domain, with remaining parts taken from reference TRBV7-3 and TRBJ2-1, reads GAGVSQTPSNKVTEKGKYVELRCDPISGHTALYWYRQSLGQGPEFLIYFQGTGAADDSGLPNDRFFAVRPEGSVSTLKIQRTERGDSAVYLCASSDGQSSYNEQFFGPGTRLTVL.

In this sample, this clone turned up a few times. This chain uses TRBV15 with TRBJ2-7; possibly TRBD1 for D (5 bases). V lost 3 bases and J lost 4, with 13 bases in between. The CDR3 has 14 residues. Germline V gene data show CDR1 as LNHNV and CDR2 as YYDKDF (reference sequence). The DNA for the CDR3 is TGTGCCACCAGCAGGGGCAGGGATATTTACGAGCAGTACTTC. Residues: CATSRGRDIYEQYF. The complete variable domain, with remaining parts taken from reference TRBV15 and TRBJ2-7, reads DAMVIQNPRYQVTQFGKPVTLSCSQTLNHNVMYWYQQKSSQAPKLLFHYYDKDFNNEADTPDNFQSRRPNTSFCFLDIRSPGLGDTAMYLCATSRGRDIYEQYFGPGTRLTVT.

This chain connects TRBV30 to TRBJ1-1; 8 bases fit TRBD1. V was clipped by 4 bases and J by 5 bases; unmatched bases: 6. The CDR3 extends over 13 amino acids. Germline CDR1 reads GTSNPN; CDR2 reads SVGIG (reference sequence). The CDR3 DNA is TGTGCCTGGAATGGACAGGGAGGGACTGAAGCTTTCTTT. Amino acid sequence: CAWNGQGGTEAFF.

In its sample, this clone was seen a few times. The chain combines TRBV5-1 with TRBJ2-2; TRBD2 agrees at 14 bases. The V gene end was trimmed by 4 bases and the J gene end by 5 bases; junction bases not matched to a gene: 4. Germline V gene data show CDR1 as SGHRS and CDR2 as YFSETQ. CDR3 length: 16 residues. CDR3 DNA sequence: TGCGCCAGCAGCGCCGGACTAGCGGGAGGAACCGGGGAGCTGTTTTTT. Its translation: CASSAGLAGGTGELFF. The whole variable domain, remainder taken from reference TRBV5-1 and TRBJ2-2, is KAGVTQTPRYLIKTRGQQVTLSCSPISGHRSVSWYQQTPGQGLQFLFEYFSETQRNKGNFPGRFSGRQFSNSRSEMNVSTLELGDSALYLCASSAGLAGGTGELFFGEGSRLTVL.

V usage is TRBV24-1 and J usage is TRBJ2-3, with 8 bases aligning to TRBD2. CDR3 length equals 16 residues. V was clipped by 4 bases and J by 2 bases; unmatched bases: 7. The germline CDR1 and CDR2 sequences are KGHDR and SFDVKD. The CDR3 loop reads CATSEPGGGATDTQYF. CDR3 coding DNA: TGTGCCACCAGTGAACCGGGAGGGGGAGCCACAGATACGCAGTATTTT.

V usage is TRBV27 and J usage is TRBJ1-6, with D unresolved. CDR3 length: 16 amino acids. Germline loops: CDR1 MNHEY, CDR2 SMNVEV (reference sequence). V gave up 6 bases and J gave up 0 bases, with 12 bases separating them. The chain's CDR3 is CASSPGIGSYNSPLHF. The CDR3 coding sequence is TGTGCCAGCAGCCCCGGTATTGGCTCCTATAATTCACCCCTCCACTTT.